This T cell receptor (beta chain) was documented in a study of blood T cells in healthy people across ages (dated by TCRdb to the mid-2010s). Context from the whole study: In model experiments, roughly one uniquely barcoded TCR beta cDNA molecule per two T cells was captured by template switching. The study analyzed two additional independent replicas of 1 million unique cDNA reads from the same blood draw for two donors, one aged 18 to 30 and one aged 80 or older. The study measured age-related changes in TCR beta repertoire diversity using deep sequencing normalized with unique cDNA molecular identifiers. Donors of different ages were randomly distributed across sequencing lanes to avoid experimental bias. Four age groups were formed from the donors: young (average approximately 15 years), middle-aged (just under 40), aged (under 70) and long-lived (roughly 88).

Looking up the germline V gene yields CDR1 SGHDN and CDR2 FVKESK. Its CDR3 holds 15 amino acids, cysteine through phenylalanine. Only the CDR3 region is kept as DNA, spanning 45 bases read in frame from base 1. Trimming removed 1 base from V and 3 bases from J, leaving 7 bases between the germline ends. As to this clonotype: The antigen it recognizes is unknown. Base qualities are not recorded, but no much larger clone differs from it by a single base.

Systemically healthy Caucasian individuals from Russia, about 38 in total and aged about 6 to 90 years, were included as donors. Each donor gave ten milliliters of peripheral blood, collected into EDTA-treated Vacutainer tubes. Ficoll-Paque density-gradient centrifugation was used to isolate PBMCs, with at least 6.5 million obtained per sample. Total RNA, at least 6 micrograms per sample, was extracted from PBMCs with Trizol reagent. For every donor, an aliquot of PBMCs went through flow cytometry to measure the percentages of naive CD45RAhigh/CD27high T cells. Findings and caveats that apply to the study as a whole: Observed TCR beta diversity per million T cells fell roughly linearly with age, and a significant reduction was already apparent by age roughly 41. Compared with the aged group, the long-lived group had more naive CD4+ T cells, fewer expanded clones and increased TCR diversity, suggesting age selection. Estimates of total diversity based on one million sequenced T cells were regarded as lower bounds and as underestimates. The CMV infection status of donors was not known, potentially confounding age-related changes in expanded clonotypes. Bulk unsorted PBMC profiling prevented conclusive comparison of naive and antigen-experienced compartments. The percentage of naive T cells measured by flow cytometry correlated strongly with observed TCR beta diversity.

The receptor library was made with 5' RACE. The instrument was an Illumina HiSeq 2500. A second PCR of roughly 6 to 12 cycles was run with a J-beta primer mix and a sample-barcoded 5' primer. Each TCR beta cDNA molecule received a unique molecular identifier from a template-switch 5' adaptor carrying 12 random nucleotides. At least 3 million CDR3-containing paired-end reads were obtained from each sample. The Mint cDNA synthesis kit, primed by a TRBC-specific oligonucleotide, was used to synthesize first-strand cDNA from all RNA. Following uracil-DNA glycosylase treatment, a first 18-cycle PCR with universal primers M1SS and BC2_uni_R was performed on all cDNA. In the original analysis: For normalization, 1 million high-quality reads were randomly selected from each sample, with every read carrying a distinct molecular identifier. Reads sharing molecular identifiers were discarded rather than binned into consensus sequences. MiTCR, with a Q25 quality threshold and the strictest error-elimination algorithm, was used for CDR3 identification, clonotype clustering and error correction. Lower-bound total TCR beta diversity was estimated with a nonparametric unseen species model using Euler transformation. In TCRdb, the public reads were trimmed at Q25 with fastp and aligned with MiXCR, with productive beta chains retained. Under each unique CDR3 protein, matching rows form one entry showing the most common genes and DNA. TCRdb, not the original authors, processed these V and J calls. The sample contains under 1 million distinct CDR3 sequences, 40% to 50% of them found a single time. About 21% of the sample goes to the ten largest clones.

Sample: blood. This TCR came from a man between 60 and 75 years old in good health. Rearrangement joined TRBV14 to TRBJ1-6, with the D gene not clear enough to name. The nucleotides read TGTGCCAGCAGCCAAGTTGGGATCTATAATTCACCCCTCCACTTT. The resulting protein is CASSQVGIYNSPLHF.